A selection of T cell receptor beta chains follows, all from one sample in a study of B cell selection in AIRE deficiency. TCRdb's table, derived via immunoSEQ multiplex PCR, lists solely in-frame clones and lacks some. The sample includes more than 25,000 clones, over 95% of them seen just once. The specimen was CD4+CD127+ conventional T cells sorted from PBMCs. Source of these receptors: a human donor in good health. Both conserved end residues are part of each CDR3. A D gene is named only where the DNA matches it firmly. Size values are once, few and many counts, or a class for expanded clones, and some rows have none.

J: TRBJ2-3; size: .; D: TRBD2; V: TRBV9; CDR3: CASSVDPAGVADTQYF; DNA: TGTGCCAGCAGCGTAGACCCCGCGGGAGTCGCAGATACGCAGTATTTT
J: TRBJ2-7; size: .; D: TRBD1; V: TRBV7-3; CDR3: CAGSSKTGWRAYEQYF; DNA: TGTGCCGGCAGCTCGAAGACAGGGTGGAGAGCCTACGAGCAGTACTTC
J: TRBJ2-5; size: .; D: .; V: TRBV18; CDR3: CASSSRLTQETQYF; DNA: TGTGCCAGCTCATCCCGTCTAACCCAAGAGACCCAGTACTTC
J: TRBJ2-2; size: .; D: .; V: TRBV7-6; CDR3: CASSFWAGTENTGELFF; DNA: TGTGCCAGCAGCTTCTGGGCCGGGACGGAGAACACCGGGGAGCTGTTTTTT
J: TRBJ1-3; size: .; D: TRBD1; V: TRBV30; CDR3: CAWSVLDRGPGNTIYF; DNA: TGTGCCTGGAGTGTATTGGACAGGGGACCTGGAAACACCATATATTTT
J: TRBJ2-3; size: .; D: TRBD2; V: TRBV5-1; CDR3: CASSFTSGGASSTDTQYF; DNA: TGCGCCAGCAGCTTCACTAGCGGGGGGGCGTCTAGCACAGATACGCAGTATTTT
J: TRBJ1-3; size: .; D: .; V: TRBV14; CDR3: CASSQVLGPGNTIYF; DNA: TGTGCCAGCAGCCAAGTATTGGGCCCTGGAAACACCATATATTTT
J: TRBJ2-2; size: .; D: .; V: TRBV30; CDR3: CAWWVGTSTGELFF; DNA: TGTGCCTGGTGGGTCGGGACCTCCACCGGGGAGCTGTTTTTT
J: TRBJ1-2; size: .; D: .; V: TRBV6-5; CDR3: CASSDFGEVYGYTF; DNA: TGTGCCAGCAGTGATTTCGGGGAGGTCTATGGCTACACCTTC
J: TRBJ2-1; size: .; D: TRBD1; V: TRBV2; CDR3: CASERGGANEQFF; DNA: TGTGCCAGCGAACGAGGGGGCGCGAATGAGCAGTTCTTC
J: TRBJ1-2; size: .; D: .; V: TRBV18; CDR3: CASSPLSGIGTNYGYTF; DNA: TGTGCCAGCTCACCATTATCGGGGATTGGGACTAACTATGGCTACACCTTC
J: TRBJ1-1; size: .; D: TRBD1; V: TRBV12-5; CDR3: CASGLPPDRQREAFF; DNA: TGTGCTAGTGGTTTACCCCCGGACAGGCAGCGGGAAGCTTTCTTT
J: TRBJ1-5; size: .; D: .; V: TRBV6-5; CDR3: CASSSAGYSNQPQHF; DNA: TGTGCCAGCAGTTCTGCCGGGTATAGCAATCAGCCCCAGCATTTT
J: TRBJ2-5; size: once; D: .; V: TRBV11-2; CDR3: CASSLPLMRVRRETQYF; DNA: TGTGCCAGCAGCCTACCACTCATGCGTGTCCGGCGAGAGACCCAGTACTTC
J: TRBJ2-3; size: .; D: TRBD1; V: TRBV5-4; CDR3: CAIHRDRGTDTQYF; DNA: TGTGCCATTCATCGGGACAGGGGGACAGATACGCAGTATTTT
J: TRBJ1-2; size: .; D: .; V: TRBV6-5; CDR3: CASSSRDERSPGYTF; DNA: TGTGCCAGCAGTTCCCGGGACGAACGTAGTCCTGGCTACACCTTC
J: TRBJ1-6; size: .; D: TRBD1; V: TRBV11-3; CDR3: CASSPGDRGSRSPLHF; DNA: TGTGCCAGCAGCCCCGGGGACAGGGGGTCTCGGTCACCCCTCCACTTT